Below are 28 T cell receptor beta chains sequenced from a single sample in a study of T cells in Graves' hyperthyroidism and ophthalmopathy. Using RNA transcripts as the source, TCR beta CDR3 regions were amplified. The HTBI primer set served for first-round RT-PCR of the TCR CDR3. TCRdb reanalysed the multiplex PCR reads using MiXCR and keeps one entry per CDR3 protein. Among around 350,000 distinct CDR3 sequences listed, roughly 19% were seen once. The sample consisted of blood. These receptors came from a woman between 18 and 30 years old with Graves' hyperthyroidism.

At least ten counts were recorded for this clonotype. This chain links TRBV12-3 or TRBV12-4 with TRBJ1-1; 8 nucleotides match TRBD1. CDR3 size: 16 residues. V was clipped by 6 bases and J by 5 bases; unmatched bases: 14. This chain's CDR3 is CASRPAPDRGRTEAFF. CDR3 sequence (DNA): TGTGCCAGCAGACCCGCCCCCGACAGGGGACGAACTGAAGCTTTCTTT.

This clonotype has at least ten counts. This rearrangement joins TRBV20-1 to TRBJ1-5; 7 bases align to TRBD1. The trim removed 2 bases at V and 5 bases at J, leaving 9 bases unmatched. There are 15 residues in the CDR3. In germline, CDR1 is DFQATT, CDR2 SNEGSKA (reference sequence). The chain's CDR3 is CSARRLGGGHQPQHF. CDR3 nucleotide sequence: TGCAGTGCTAGACGGTTGGGAGGGGGCCATCAGCCCCAGCATTTT.

This chain connects TRBV4-2 to TRBJ2-2; 10 positions match TRBD2. Losses at the gene ends were 2 bases for V and 1 base for J; bases not matched to a gene: 4. Per germline, CDR1 LGHNA and CDR2 YNFKEQ. The CDR3 totals 17 residues. CDR3 DNA sequence: TGTGCCAGCAGCCAATCTACTAGCGGGATGAACACCGGGGAGCTGTTTTTT. Translation gives CASSQSTSGMNTGELFF.

There are many counts of this clonotype. CDR3 region: CASSSLDSVIYEQYF. CDR3 nucleotides: TGTGCCAGCAGTTCACTGGATAGCGTAATTTACGAGCAGTACTTC. The V and J genes are TRBV7-8 and TRBJ2-7, with TRBD2 as a possible D gene (5 bases). There are 15 residues in the CDR3. Germline V gene lookup returns CDR1 SGHVS and CDR2 FQNEAQ. V gave up 6 bases and J gave up 4 bases, with 19 bases separating them.

This clonotype was seen at least ten times. V usage is TRBV6-2 or TRBV6-3 and J usage is TRBJ2-5, with TRBD1 as a possible D gene (5 bases). Trimming stripped 6 bases from V and 1 base from J, with 9 bases between. From germline, CDR1 is MNHEY and CDR2 SVGEGT. CDR3 size: 13 residues. The CDR3 sequence: CASRRQIQETQYF. The CDR3 bases are TGTGCCAGCAGAAGACAGATCCAAGAGACCCAGTACTTC.

The gene calls are TRBV19 and TRBJ1-1; D gene ambiguous. The V and J ends lost 6 bases and 4 bases respectively, with 12 bases between them. Germline V gives CDR1 LNHDA, CDR2 SQIVND (reference sequence). CDR3 length: 13 residues. The CDR3 spells CASSPDWGTEAFF. The CDR3, as DNA: TGTGCCAGTAGCCCGGACTGGGGCACTGAAGCTTTCTTT.

The chain couples TRBV28 to TRBJ2-5, with 9 bases matching TRBD2. Looked up from germline, CDR1 is MDHEN and CDR2 is SYDVKM. The CDR3 spans 15 residues. V lost 7 bases and J lost 5; bases outside the gene matches: 11. The CDR3 sequence is CASKPLSGGGETQYF. CDR3 nucleotides: TGTGCCAGCAAGCCCCTTAGCGGGGGAGGTGAGACCCAGTACTTC.

There are a few counts of this clonotype. A much larger clone is a single base away; this may be a read error. The chain joins TRBV6-1 to TRBJ2-2, with D maybe TRBD2 (5 bases). The germline CDR1 and CDR2 sequences are MNHNS and SASEGT. The CDR3 is 11 residues long. The CDR3 DNA is TGTGCCAGCACCCACACCGGGGAGCTGTTGTTT. Translating gives CASTHTGELLF.

This clonotype was detected only once. Germline and junction disagree at one end, which may indicate a read error. As DNA, the CDR3 is TGTGCCAGCTCACCACCGGGACAGGGGATCGTTGCGAACATTGAAGCTTTCTTT. Residues: CASSPPGQGIVANIEAFF. J is TRBJ1-1 and V is TRBV18, with 10 bases matching TRBD1. The CDR3 loop spans 18 amino acids. Per germline, CDR1 KGHSH and CDR2 LQKENI.

In this sample, this clonotype turned up many times. V and J are TRBV7-2 and TRBJ2-5, with D uncertain. The CDR3 totals 12 residues. Germline V CDR1 and CDR2: SGHTA, FQGNSA. Between the trimmed V and J ends, which lost 4 bases and 3 bases, there was a span of 6 bases. The CDR3 sequence is CASSSPKETQYF. The DNA of the CDR3 is TGTGCCAGCAGCTCTCCAAAAGAGACCCAGTACTTC.

This clonotype has a count of ten or more. The J gene is TRBJ2-6, the V gene TRBV5-1, with unresolved D. Germline V gene sequence: CDR1 SGHRS, CDR2 YFSETQ. The CDR3 runs to 15 residues. V lost 4 bases to trimming and J lost 0 bases, with 8 bases between them. The CDR3 region is CASSQAASGANVLTF. CDR3 coding DNA: TGCGCCAGCAGCCAGGCGGCCTCTGGGGCCAACGTCCTGACTTTC.

This chain joins TRBV15 and TRBJ1-2; 7 bases fit TRBD1. Trimming removed 1 base from V and 2 bases from J; junction bases left unmatched: 7. In germline, CDR1 is LNHNV, CDR2 YYDKDF (reference sequence). The CDR3 contains 16 residues. The CDR3 coding sequence is TGTGCCACCAGCAGAGCAGTAGGCAGGGGGAACTATGGCTACACCTTC. Its translation is CATSRAVGRGNYGYTF.

This clonotype occurred a few times. The chain carries TRBV11-1 and TRBJ2-2, with D maybe TRBD2 (7 bases). Germline CDR1 SGHAT, CDR2 FQDESV (reference sequence). V was clipped by 5 bases and J by 0 bases, with 16 bases between them. The CDR3 contains 17 residues. In DNA, the CDR3 is TGTGCCAGCAGCGCATGGGGGGGGCCTACGAACACCGGGGAGCTGTTTTTT. This translates into CASSAWGGPTNTGELFF.

This clonotype was recorded at least ten times. The chain carries TRBV7-2 and TRBJ2-5, with unresolved D. The V gene's germline CDR1 is SGHTA and CDR2 FQGNSA. V lost 0 bases and J lost 5, with 10 bases in between. This CDR3 spans 14 amino acids. CDR3 coding DNA: TGTGCCAGCAGCTTAGCTTCACGTTTGGAGACCCAGTACTTC. It specifies CASSLASRLETQYF.

This clonotype came up many times. The CDR3 here is CSVEVQANTEAFF. The CDR3 DNA sequence: TGCAGCGTTGAAGTACAGGCGAACACTGAAGCTTTCTTT. The chain joins TRBV29-1 to TRBJ1-1; TRBD1 might be the D (5 bases). The CDR3 spans 13 residues. Germline V lookup: CDR1 SQVTM, CDR2 ANQGSEA. V was shortened by 1 base and J by 1 base, with 7 bases between the two germline ends.

This chain joins TRBV12-3 or TRBV12-4 and TRBJ2-5; 8 nucleotides line up with TRBD1. The V segment lost 8 bases and the J segment 2 bases; nucleotides outside the gene matches: 4. CDR3 length: 13 amino acids. CDR3 sequence: CASRYRGQETQYF. For the CDR3, the DNA is TGTGCCAGCCGATACAGGGGGCAAGAGACCCAGTACTTC.

The chain uses TRBV28 and TRBJ1-3; D is undetermined. V was clipped by 5 bases and J by 7 bases, with 9 bases between them. The germline CDR1 and CDR2 sequences are MDHEN and SYDVKM. CDR3 length equals 12 residues. The DNA for the CDR3 is TGTGCCAGCAGTCTACCGAGGAACACCATATATTTT. Translation: CASSLPRNTIYF. Full variable domain (missing parts from reference TRBV28 and TRBJ1-3): DVKVTQSSRYLVKRTGEKVFLECVQDMDHENMFWYRQDPGLGLRLIYFSYDVKMKEKGDIPEGYSVSREKKERFSLILESASTNQTSMYLCASSLPRNTIYFGEGSWLTVV.

This clonotype has ten or more counts. The V gene is TRBV6-5, the J gene TRBJ1-1; D possibly corresponds to TRBD1 (5 bases). Germline V lookup: CDR1 MNHEY, CDR2 SVGAGI. The CDR3 is made up of 14 amino acids. The V end lost 0 bases, the J end lost 10 bases, and 15 bases lay between the germline ends. Here the CDR3 DNA reads TGTGCCAGCAGTTACTCGGGGTCAGGGCCGATAGCTTTCTTT. Its translation is CASSYSGSGPIAFF.

The sample holds many counts of this clonotype. The J gene is TRBJ1-1, the V gene TRBV29-1, with 7 bases matching TRBD1. This CDR3 contains 14 residues. The V segment lost 1 base and the J segment 4 bases; nucleotides outside the gene matches: 6. Germline loops: CDR1 SQVTM, CDR2 ANQGSEA. This CDR3 is CSVEGRQGGTEAFF. The CDR3 DNA is TGCAGCGTTGAAGGGCGGCAGGGGGGCACTGAAGCTTTCTTT.

This clonotype came up many times. The V call is TRBV6-1, the J call TRBJ2-7, with TRBD2 matching over 9 bases. The CDR3 contains 15 residues. After removal of 7 bases from V and 3 bases from J, the junction contained 10 bases not matched to a gene. Germline assignment: CDR1 MNHNS and CDR2 SASEGT. The CDR3 nucleotides are TGTGCCAGCACGGTGAGCGGGGGGCTTTACTACGAGCAGTACTTC. Its protein product is CASTVSGGLYYEQYF.

This clonotype showed up many times. This chain links TRBV2 with TRBJ2-5, with D unresolved. Per the germline V gene, CDR1 is SNHLY and CDR2 is FYNNEI. The V end was cut by 0 bases, the J end by 1 base, with 9 bases between. There are 15 residues in the CDR3. CDR3 sequence (DNA): TGTGCCAGCAGTGAAGCGCTTGGCCGCCAAGAGACCCAGTACTTC. Its protein product is CASSEALGRQETQYF.

This clonotype has at least ten counts. V and J are TRBV5-1 and TRBJ2-5; 9 bases map to TRBD1. The CDR3 spans 14 residues. Losses at the gene ends were 4 bases for V and 5 bases for J; bases not matched to a gene: 6. The V gene's germline CDR1 is SGHRS and CDR2 YFSETQ. The CDR3 bases are TGCGCCAGCAGCCCCGGGACAGGGAGTGAGACCCAGTACTTC. Protein: CASSPGTGSETQYF.

This clonotype was recorded many times. V gene TRBV12-5 combines with J gene TRBJ1-1; TRBD1 matches 8 bases. Germline assignment: CDR1 LGHNT and CDR2 FRNRAP. The CDR3 runs to 15 residues. Trimming at V came to 3 bases and at J to 3 bases, leaving 6 bases not matched to a gene. In DNA, the CDR3 is TGTGCTAGTGGTTTAGACTTCAGGGGGCACACTGAAGCTTTCTTT. Its protein is CASGLDFRGHTEAFF. Based on the CDR3 plus reference TRBV12-5 and TRBJ1-1, the full variable domain is DARVTQTPRHKVTEMGQEVTMRCQPILGHNTVFWYRQTMMQGLELLAYFRNRAPLDDSGMPKDRFSAEMPDATLATLKIQPSEPRDSAVYFCASGLDFRGHTEAFFGQGTRLTVV.

This clonotype was seen many times. The chain carries TRBV12-3 or TRBV12-4 and TRBJ1-2, with a possible D match to TRBD1 (5 bases). The CDR3 covers 14 residues. V shed 5 bases and J shed 8 bases, with 18 bases lying between them. CDR3 amino acids: CASSPPWEGDGYTF. CDR3 coding DNA: TGTGCCAGCAGTCCACCTTGGGAAGGGGACGGCTACACCTTC.

This clonotype was observed at least ten times. The chain recombines TRBV5-6 with TRBJ1-2, with D uncertain. This CDR3 is built from 14 residues. V was clipped by 4 bases and J by 6 bases, with 16 bases between them. From germline, CDR1 is SGHDT and CDR2 YYEEEE. CDR3 loop: CASSQIGENHGYTF. The CDR3 region has the DNA TGTGCCAGCAGCCAAATAGGAGAGAATCATGGCTACACCTTC.

There are many counts of this clonotype. This chain connects TRBV12-3 or TRBV12-4 to TRBJ1-2, with 7 bases fitting TRBD1. The CDR3 is 15 residues long. Trimming removed 1 base from V and 3 bases from J; junction bases left unmatched: 5. CDR3 region: CASSLGQGEYYGYTF. CDR3 nucleotides: TGTGCCAGCAGTTTAGGCCAGGGGGAATACTATGGCTACACCTTC.

This clonotype was picked up many times. The CDR3 spells CASTGPNTEAFF. The CDR3 coding sequence is TGTGCCAGCACTGGCCCTAACACTGAAGCTTTCTTT. The rearrangement joins TRBV12-3 or TRBV12-4 to TRBJ1-1; D unresolved. Trimming cost V 7 bases and J 2 bases, with 8 bases left between them. The CDR3 has 12 residues.

The gene calls are TRBV28 and TRBJ2-5; 14 bases map to TRBD2. The CDR3 spans 19 residues. The ends lost 0 bases at V and 0 bases at J; junction bases unmatched: 6. CDR1 and CDR2 (germline): MDHEN, SYDVKM. The CDR3 loop reads CASSLWARLAGGYQETQYF. CDR3 coding DNA: TGTGCCAGCAGTTTATGGGCGCGACTAGCGGGGGGGTACCAAGAGACCCAGTACTTC.